The 29 T cell receptor beta chains below were found in one sample sequenced in a study of tissue T cells after allogeneic stem cell transplantation. Time point given: mouse harvest day 14 after allogeneic transplant. The graft held 10^6 splenic CD5+ T cells and 10^7 T-cell-depleted bone marrow cells. Produced via immunoSEQ multiplex PCR; TCRdb's table is partial and in-frame only. Seen here are thousands of clones, around 33% observed once, and the top ten hold 4% to 5.5%. Source material: skin. Receptors originate from a female BALB/c mouse given C57BL/6 T cells with graft-versus-host disease after an allogeneic hematopoietic cell transplant.

This clone turned up a few times. Mouse gene names apply. The read comes to an end 1 residue before the CDR3 does, leaving the germline J gene to fill in the end. The genes are TRBV26 and TRBJ1-4, with a weak D call TRBD1 (6 bases). The CDR3 extends over 13 amino acids. V was trimmed by 6 bases and J by 4 bases, leaving 9 bases between them. The germline V gene encodes CDR1 KGHPV and CDR2 FQNQEV (reference sequence). The CDR3 bases that were read are TGTGCCAGCAGCCGGGACAACAACGAAAGATTATTT. It encodes CASSRDNNERLF. From start to end, the CDR3 is CASSRDNNERLFF.

About this clone: The listed genes are named as in mouse. The observed sequence ends 1 residue before the CDR3 terminus, with the missing tail filled in from the germline J gene. The gene calls are TRBV30 and TRBJ2-2; 9 nucleotides agree with TRBD1. Germline CDR1 is SQVVS and CDR2 is ANEGSEA. Unmatched junction bases numbered 2, after V lost 0 bases and J lost 0 bases. This CDR3 has 16 residues. CDR3: CSSRDRQGANTGQLYF. The covered CDR3 bases are TGTAGTTCTAGAGATAGACAGGGGGCAAACACCGGGCAGCTCTAC. The full variable domain, in which reference TRBV30 and TRBJ2-2 provide the parts outside the CDR3, is SVLLYQKPNRDICQSGTSLKIQCVADSQVVSMFWYQQFQEQSLMLMATANEGSEATYESGFTKDKFPISRPNLTFSTLTVNNARPGDSSIYFCSSRDRQGANTGQLYFGEGSKLTVL.

This clone is labeled medium-sized. Mouse names are used for the genes. Read data end 1 residue before the CDR3 end; the end is taken from the germline J gene. The chain recombines TRBV26 with TRBJ2-2; D remains ambiguous. The V gene lost 4 bases and the J gene lost 6 bases, with 3 bases spanning the gap. Germline CDR1 is KGHPV and CDR2 is FQNQEV (reference sequence). The CDR3 extends over 11 amino acids. CDR3 bases read: TGTGCCAGCAGTCGACCCGGGCAGCTCTAC. This translates into CASSRPGQLY. The CDR3 as a whole reads CASSRPGQLYF.

In its sample, this clone was seen once. Genes and germline come from the mouse. Read data end 1 residue before the CDR3 end; the end is taken from the germline J gene. The chain links TRBV23 to TRBJ2-5; the tabulated D call, TRBD1, remains unverified against the DNA. This CDR3 region has 15 residues. Germline CDR1 KGHTA, CDR2 FQNQQP. This CDR3 reads CSSSQSTGGQDTQYF. The part of the CDR3 DNA that was read is TGCTCCAGCAGTCAATCAACAGGGGGGCAAGACACCCAGTAC.

Worth noting for this clone: Genes and germline come from the mouse. Read data end 1 residue before the CDR3 end; the end is taken from the germline J gene. The chain joins TRBV3 to TRBJ2-4; D perhaps matches TRBD1 (5 bases). The CDR3 loop spans 15 amino acids. Germline loops: CDR1 SNHLY, CDR2 FYNGKV (reference sequence). Trimming removed 1 base at V and 0 bases at J, with 8 bases between. The DNA read from the CDR3 is TGTGCCAGCAGCTTAGAAAGGGGTAGTCAAAACACCTTGTAC. It yields the protein CASSLERGSQNTLY. The CDR3 reads in full as CASSLERGSQNTLYF.

For this clone: Genes here carry mouse names. The read stops 1 residue short of the end of the CDR3; the missing end is completed from the germline J gene. The V gene is TRBV26, the J gene TRBJ1-6; 7 nucleotides match TRBD1. TRBJ1-6 carries the ORF label, with uncertain function. Germline loops: CDR1 KGHPV, CDR2 FQNQEV (reference sequence). V shed 6 bases and J 7 bases; nucleotides not matched to a gene: 3. The CDR3 runs 13 residues. CDR3 bases read: TGTGCCAGCAGCCCGGGACAGAATTCGCCCCTCTAC. Translation: CASSPGQNSPLY. The full CDR3 protein reads CASSPGQNSPLYF.

This clone turned up a few times. Mouse germline and gene names are used. The CDR3 is cut off 1 residue early in the read; its end comes from the germline J gene. This chain joins TRBV3 and TRBJ2-7, with 9 bases fitting TRBD2. V gave up 4 bases and J gave up 5 bases; unmatched junction bases: 0. The CDR3 covers 12 residues. CDR1 and CDR2 (germline): SNHLY, FYNGKV (reference sequence). The CDR3 spells CASSSGGDEQYF. The CDR3 bases that were read are TGTGCCAGCAGCTCTGGGGGGGATGAACAGTAC.

Relative to its sample, this clone is large. Gene names denote mouse genes. The sequenced CDR3 bases are TGTGCAAGCAGCTTAGCTGGGGGGGCGCGTGCTGAGCAGTTC. This encodes CASSLAGGARAEQF. In full, the CDR3 is CASSLAGGARAEQFF. This rearrangement joins TRBV16 to TRBJ2-1, with 10 bases that match TRBD2. The read gets to within 1 residue of the CDR3 end, and the germline J gene fills in the rest. V lost 1 base, J lost 6 bases, and 3 bases stayed unmatched. This CDR3 is 15 amino acids long. Germline CDR1 is SGHSA and CDR2 is FRNQAP.

Only one count was recorded for this clone. Gene and germline names: mouse. The CDR3 goes on 1 residue after the read ends, and that part is filled in from the germline J gene. The chain couples TRBV3 to TRBJ2-7; 10 bases map to TRBD1. The J segment lost 6 bases and the V segment lost 4 bases, leaving 3 bases of the junction unmatched. Germline values: CDR1 SNHLY, CDR2 FYNGKV (reference sequence). The CDR3 sequence is 13 residues long. CDR3 DNA (partial): TGTGCCAGCAGCTCCGGGACAGGGGTTGAACAGTAC. It codes for CASSSGTGVEQY. In full, the CDR3 is CASSSGTGVEQYF.

Note on this clone: Germline and genes: mouse. The sample contains more than one DNA sequence encoding this CDR3. CDR3 in amino acids: CASSLGLENTLYF. The part of the CDR3 DNA that was read is TGTGCCAGCAGTCTGGGACTGGAAAACACCTTGTAC. The genes are TRBV26 and TRBJ2-4, with 7 bases lining up with TRBD2. The read comes to an end 1 residue before the CDR3 does, leaving the germline J gene to fill in the end. V shed 2 bases and J 4 bases; nucleotides not matched to a gene: 0. Germline V gene data show CDR1 as KGHPV and CDR2 as FQNQEV (reference sequence). CDR3 length: 13 residues.

As for this clone: Mouse germline and gene names are used. Sequencing ends 1 residue short of the CDR3 end; the germline J gene provides the rest. The V and J genes are TRBV3 and TRBJ1-4, with D possibly matching TRBD1 (5 bases). The CDR3 length is 12 residues. V was shortened by 5 bases and J by 7 bases, with 8 bases between the two germline ends. Germline loops: CDR1 SNHLY, CDR2 FYNGKV (reference sequence). CDR3 sequence: CASSGTGERLFF. The CDR3 bases that were read are TGTGCCAGCAGCGGGACGGGCGAAAGATTATTT.

To note about this clone: Here the gene names and germline are mouse. The CDR3 loop reads CASSRQGAQDTQYF. CDR3 bases read: TGTGCCAGCTCCCGACAGGGGGCCCAAGACACCCAGTAC. The rearrangement joins TRBV12-1 to TRBJ2-5; 10 positions match TRBD1. The CDR3 end is not reached by the read, which stops 1 residue before it; the germline J gene fills it in. Germline V gene data show CDR1 as SGHSN and CDR2 as HYEKVE. V shed 4 bases and J 2 bases; nucleotides not matched to a gene: 2. The CDR3 is made up of 14 amino acids.

This clone was seen a few times. Germline and genes: mouse. The read comes to an end 1 residue before the CDR3 does, leaving the germline J gene to fill in the end. The genes are TRBV26 and TRBJ1-1; the D is unclear. This CDR3 has 13 amino acids. The V end was cut by 2 bases, the J end by 1 base, with 5 bases between. Germline CDR1 KGHPV, CDR2 FQNQEV (reference sequence). The CDR3 DNA, read in part, is TGTGCCAGCAGTCTGACCAGAAACACAGAAGTCTTC. Its translation: CASSLTRNTEVF. The whole CDR3 sequence is CASSLTRNTEVFF.

About this clone itself: The listed genes are named as in mouse. CDR3 region: CASSLETGRAEQFF. The sequenced part of the CDR3 DNA is TGTGCCAGCTCTCTCGAGACAGGGAGGGCTGAGCAGTTC. The chain carries TRBV12-1 and TRBJ2-1, with 7 bases aligning to TRBD1. The DNA ends 1 residue before the CDR3 does, and the rest of the CDR3 is filled in from the germline J gene. In germline, CDR1 is SGHSN, CDR2 HYEKVE. This CDR3 comprises 14 residues. V lost 0 bases to trimming and J lost 7 bases; unmatched junction nucleotides: 5.

Within the sample, this clone is medium-sized. Here the gene names and germline are mouse. The read ends 1 residue shy of where the CDR3 ends; the end is completed using the germline J gene. Different DNA sequences within this sample yield the same CDR3. The J gene is TRBJ2-7, the V gene TRBV26; D is unresolved. Trimming removed 2 bases at V and 4 bases at J, with 6 bases between. Germline CDR1 is KGHPV and CDR2 is FQNQEV (reference sequence). CDR3 length: 12 residues. CDR3: CASSLEGYEQYF. CDR3 DNA (partial): TGTGCCAGCAGTCTGGAGGGTTATGAACAGTAC.

About this clone: Gene labels here are mouse ones. The read falls 1 residue short of the CDR3 end, and the missing part is taken from the germline J gene. Distinct nucleotide sequences in the sample also encode this CDR3. The chain combines TRBV26 with TRBJ1-1; the match to TRBD1 covers 7 bases. The CDR3 covers 14 residues. Per germline, CDR1 KGHPV and CDR2 FQNQEV (reference sequence). Trimming removed 2 bases from V and 0 bases from J; junction bases left unmatched: 0. Partial CDR3 DNA: TGTGCCAGCAGTCTGCAGGGGGCAAACACAGAAGTCTTC. This codes for CASSLQGANTEVF. The full CDR3 protein reads CASSLQGANTEVFF.

This clone was seen only a few times. The gene symbols are mouse symbols. The CDR3 end falls 1 residue outside the read, so it is completed with the germline J gene. V and J are TRBV26 and TRBJ2-7, with 8 bases identical to TRBD2. The CDR3 length is 14 residues. After removal of 0 bases from V and 4 bases from J, the junction contained 2 bases not matched to a gene. Germline CDR1 is KGHPV and CDR2 is FQNQEV (reference sequence). The covered CDR3 bases are TGTGCCAGCAGTCTGTCTGGGGGGGTATATGAACAGTAC. This encodes CASSLSGGVYEQY. The full-length CDR3 reads as CASSLSGGVYEQYF.

This clone counts as medium-sized. Mouse gene names and germline throughout. The CDR3 is cut off 1 residue early in the read; its end comes from the germline J gene. J is TRBJ2-7 and V is TRBV16, with TRBD1 matching 11 bases. This CDR3 has 16 amino acids. Germline V gene sequence: CDR1 SGHSA, CDR2 FRNQAP. V shed 4 bases and J 0 bases; nucleotides not matched to a gene: 5. This chain's CDR3 is CASSSSGTGGSYEQYF. The sequenced part of the CDR3 DNA is TGTGCAAGCAGCTCCTCCGGGACAGGGGGCTCCTATGAACAGTAC. The full variable domain, rest sourced from reference TRBV16 and TRBJ2-7, is NAGVIQTPRHKVTGKGQEATLWCEPISGHSAVFWYRQTIVQGLEFLTYFRNQAPIDDSGMPKERFSAQMPNQSHSTLKIQSTQPQDSAVYLCASSSSGTGGSYEQYFGPGTRLTVL.

This clone was seen a few times. Mouse gene names and germline throughout. Coverage ceases 1 residue before the CDR3 finishes, and the germline J gene fills in the end. The chain carries TRBV24 and TRBJ2-7; 10 bases align to TRBD2. The CDR3 extends over 15 amino acids. Germline V gene data show CDR1 as KGHTA and CDR2 as FRNEEI. V shed 6 bases, J shed 4 bases, and the junction held 9 bases outside the gene matches. The CDR3 region is CASRPRDWGPYEQYF. The sequenced CDR3 bases are TGTGCCAGCAGGCCTCGGGACTGGGGTCCTTATGAACAGTAC.

Comment on this clone: Gene names denote mouse genes. Read coverage stops 1 residue before the CDR3 terminus; the germline J gene supplies the remainder. This chain connects TRBV3 to TRBJ2-7; D perhaps matches TRBD1 (5 bases). The length of the CDR3 is 12 residues. Per the germline V gene, CDR1 is SNHLY and CDR2 is FYNGKV (reference sequence). The V and J ends lost 6 bases and 1 base respectively, with 7 bases between them. The sequenced part of the CDR3 DNA is TGTGCCAGCAGGGACACTTCCTATGAACAGTAC. Translation gives CASRDTSYEQY. The entire CDR3 reads CASRDTSYEQYF.

As concerns this clone: Gene names refer to mouse genes. The read ends 1 residue before the CDR3 terminus; that terminus is restored from the germline J gene. The chain couples TRBV26 to TRBJ1-4, with D hard to call. Between the trimmed V and J ends, which lost 5 bases and 2 bases, there was a span of 6 bases. Germline values: CDR1 KGHPV, CDR2 FQNQEV (reference sequence). The CDR3 consists of 13 residues. The CDR3 reads CASSEGSNERLFF. The covered CDR3 bases are TGTGCCAGCAGTGAGGGATCCAACGAAAGATTATTT.

This clone was counted only a few times. Mouse names are used for the genes. Within the sample, other DNA sequences also encode this same CDR3. CDR3 bases read: TGTGCCAGCAGTTTGACAGCAAACACAGAAGTCTTC. Translating it yields CASSLTANTEVF. The whole CDR3 reads CASSLTANTEVFF. This chain links TRBV15 with TRBJ1-1; D possibly corresponds to TRBD1 (5 bases). The CDR3 goes on 1 residue after the read ends, and that part is filled in from the germline J gene. The ends were cut back, 3 bases at V and 0 bases at J, with 5 bases in the middle. This CDR3 contains 13 residues. Germline V gene data show CDR1 as SGHND and CDR2 as FRSKSL.

In the case of this clone: Mouse gene names apply. The CDR3 is cut off 1 residue early in the read; its end comes from the germline J gene. The chain uses TRBV26 and TRBJ1-1; D remains ambiguous. Trimming removed 4 bases at V and 3 bases at J, with 0 bases between. The germline CDR1 and CDR2 sequences are KGHPV and FQNQEV (reference sequence). The CDR3 loop spans 10 amino acids. CDR3 DNA, as far as it was read: TGTGCCAGCAGTCACACAGAAGTCTTC. Translation: CASSHTEVF. The full CDR3 protein is CASSHTEVFF.

Regarding this clone: Mouse gene names and germline throughout. The CDR3 end lies 1 residue beyond the end of the read and is filled in from the germline J gene. V and J are TRBV26 and TRBJ1-4; TRBD1 might be the D (5 bases). The V gene's germline CDR1 is KGHPV and CDR2 FQNQEV (reference sequence). V lost 0 bases to trimming and J lost 4 bases, with 9 bases between them. CDR3 length equals 15 residues. This chain's CDR3 is CASSLSHRYNERLFF. The CDR3 DNA, read in part, is TGTGCCAGCAGTCTGTCTCACAGGTACAACGAAAGATTATTT.

With regard to this clone: Each gene name is a mouse one. The missing CDR3 end, 1 residue past where the read stops, is filled in from the germline J gene. The chain recombines TRBV26 with TRBJ2-4; D not resolved. CDR3 length: 14 amino acids. Germline V gene sequence: CDR1 KGHPV, CDR2 FQNQEV (reference sequence). V was cut by 1 base and J by 3 bases, with 8 bases left in between. The CDR3 protein is CASSLWVGQNTLYF. CDR3 DNA, as far as it was read: TGTGCCAGCAGTCTGTGGGTTGGCCAAAACACCTTGTAC. Complete variable domain (other parts from reference TRBV26 and TRBJ2-4): NSKVIQTPRYLVKGQGQKAKMRCIPEKGHPVVFWYQQNKNNEFKFLINFQNQEVLQQIDMTEKRFSAECPSNSPCSLEIQSSEAGDSALYLCASSLWVGQNTLYFGAGTRLSVL.

Details on this clone: Germline and genes here are mouse. The read falls 1 residue short of the CDR3 end, and the missing part is taken from the germline J gene. This rearrangement joins TRBV26 to TRBJ2-1; perhaps D is TRBD1 or TRBD2 (5 bases each). Germline V gene sequence: CDR1 KGHPV, CDR2 FQNQEV (reference sequence). This CDR3 comprises 13 residues. V was clipped by 2 bases and J by 4 bases, with 6 bases between them. The sequenced CDR3 bases are TGTGCCAGCAGTCTGGGGGCTTATGCTGAGCAGTTC. Translating it yields CASSLGAYAEQF. The entire CDR3 is CASSLGAYAEQFF.

This clone showed up just a few times. The genes are named according to mouse. Read coverage stops 1 residue before the CDR3 terminus; the germline J gene supplies the remainder. V and J are TRBV26 and TRBJ2-5, with a weak D call TRBD1 (5 bases). Between the trimmed V and J ends, which lost 2 bases and 6 bases, there was a span of 9 bases. Germline lookup yields CDR1 KGHPV and CDR2 FQNQEV (reference sequence). The CDR3 runs 13 residues. The CDR3 DNA, read in part, is TGTGCCAGCAGTCTGGAGGGGAGGGACACCCAGTAC. Its protein product is CASSLEGRDTQY. The entire CDR3 sequence reads CASSLEGRDTQYF.

For this clone: Gene names are the mouse ones. The read is 1 residue too short to cover the CDR3 end, so that end is filled in from the germline J gene. This chain uses TRBV13-1 with TRBJ2-3; D might be TRBD1 or TRBD2, each matching 6 bases. The CDR3 covers 14 residues. V was trimmed by 2 bases and J by 1 base, leaving 8 bases between them. Germline V gene lookup returns CDR1 NSHNY and CDR2 SYGAGN. Partial CDR3 DNA: TGTGCCAGCAGTGAACGGGGGCGTGCAGAAACGCTGTAT. Translating it yields CASSERGRAETLY. Given in full, the CDR3 is CASSERGRAETLYF.

Concerning this clone: Gene names and germline refer to mouse. The read is 1 residue too short to cover the CDR3 end, so that end is filled in from the germline J gene. The chain couples TRBV12-2 to TRBJ2-5; 11 bases align to TRBD2. This CDR3 contains 14 residues. Unmatched junction bases numbered 5, after V lost 4 bases and J lost 6 bases. Germline loops: CDR1 SGHLS, CDR2 HYDKME. The sequenced part of the CDR3 DNA is TGTGCCAGCTCCCGTACTGGGGGGGCGGACACCCAGTAC. It yields the protein CASSRTGGADTQY. The full CDR3 is CASSRTGGADTQYF. Full variable domain (rest looked up from reference TRBV12-2 and TRBJ2-5): NSGVVQSPRYIIKGKGERSILKCIPISGHLSVAWYQQTQGQELKFFIQHYDKMERDKGNLPSRFSVQQFDDYHSEMNMSALELEDSAVYFCASSRTGGADTQYFGPGTRLLVL.